Listed below are T cell receptor beta chains from one sample, sequenced in a study of blood T cell repertoires in COVID-19. TCRdb's table, derived via immunoSEQ multiplex PCR, lists solely in-frame clones and lacks some. This table holds about 240,000 clones, about 85% found once. The source material was peripheral blood. Receptor source: a young man who had recovered from COVID-19. The CDR3 runs from the conserved cysteine through the conserved F or W. Each record gives: D gene, J gene, clone size, V gene, CDR3 DNA, CDR3 protein. D genes are given only for firm matches. The size entry is marked missing in some rows and otherwise reads once, few, many or a size class.

>TRBD1|TRBJ1-2|-|TRBV2
TGTGCCAGCAGCCGACAGGGGGACTATGGCTACACCTTC
CASSRQGDYGYTF
>-|TRBJ2-3|-|TRBV18
TGTGCCAGCTCACCAACAATCCCAGATACGCAGTATTTT
CASSPTIPDTQYF
>TRBD1|TRBJ1-1|-|TRBV2
TGTGCCAGCAGTGCACAGGGGGTCTCAGCTGAAGCTTTCTTT
CASSAQGVSAEAFF
>TRBD1|TRBJ1-2|-|TRBV7-9
TGTGCCAGCAGCTTAGTGGGAACAGGGGGCTATGGCTACACCTTC
CASSLVGTGGYGYTF
>-|TRBJ1-1|-|TRBV6-5
TGTGCCAGCAGCCGTCCCCATCAGGTGGGCACTGAAGCTTTCTTT
CASSRPHQVGTEAFF
>-|TRBJ2-5|-|TRBV10-3
TGTGCCATCAGTGAGTCTCTAGCAAACTTGGAGACCCAGTACTTC
CAISESLANLETQYF
>TRBD1|TRBJ2-1|-|TRBV14
TGTGCCAGCAGCCAGATACAGGGGTCTAACAATGAGCAGTTCTTC
CASSQIQGSNNEQFF
>-|TRBJ1-3|many|TRBV28
TGTGCCAGCAGTGCATTTTGGACTCCACGCTCTGGAAACACCATATATTTT
CASSAFWTPRSGNTIYF
>-|TRBJ1-5|-|TRBV19
TGTGCCAGTAGTATCCCAATGTTGCCCCAGCATTTT
CASSIPMLPQHF
>TRBD1|TRBJ1-2|-|TRBV2
TGTGCCAGCAGGACAGGGGGCGGATATGGCTACACCTTC
CASRTGGGYGYTF
>-|TRBJ2-5|-|TRBV5-1
TGCGCCAGCAGCTTGGAGGGGTGGGACTGGCAAGAGACCCAGTACTTC
CASSLEGWDWQETQYF
>-|TRBJ1-3|-|TRBV27
TGTGCCAGCAGTGGGAGAGGGAGTGATCCTGGCTCTGGAAACACCATATATTTT
CASSGRGSDPGSGNTIYF